These 17 T cell receptor beta chains came from one sample sequenced in a study of identical twins. TCRdb recomputed calls from the 5' RACE reads with MiXCR, one row per CDR3 protein. The table shows some 190,000 distinct CDR3 sequences, with roughly 15% occurring only once. The same data also contributed to another study, on T cells expressing NK-cell markers.

Material: CD8+ T cells sorted from blood. The receptors come from a woman between 18 and 29 years old in good health.

The CDR3 region has the DNA TGTGCCAGCAGCCGAGAGGACAGGGGGAGGTACGAGCAGTACTTC. This gives the protein CASSREDRGRYEQYF. The rearrangement joins TRBV3-1 to TRBJ2-7; the match to TRBD1 covers 10 bases. Germline loops: CDR1 LGHDT, CDR2 YNNKEL (reference sequence). The CDR3 has 15 residues. V was pared by 4 bases and J by 4 bases, with 7 bases of the junction left unmatched.

The J gene is TRBJ2-2, the V gene TRBV7-9; 8 bases are shared with TRBD2. J was trimmed by 4 bases and V by 5 bases; bases with no gene match: 9. CDR1 is SEHNR, CDR2 FQNEAQ, per germline (reference sequence). The CDR3 is 16 amino acids. CDR3: CASSQRLAIVTGELFF. The CDR3 bases are TGTGCCAGCAGCCAGCGACTAGCGATCGTCACCGGGGAGCTGTTTTTT.

The chain couples TRBV3-1 to TRBJ2-1, with TRBD2 identical over 8 bases. CDR1 and CDR2 from the germline V gene are LGHDT and YNNKEL (reference sequence). The CDR3 contains 15 residues. V dropped 7 bases and J dropped 6; count of bases not matched to a gene: 11. This chain's CDR3 is CASTRSGSLLNEQFF. The CDR3, as DNA: TGTGCCAGCACCCGCAGCGGGAGCCTGCTCAATGAGCAGTTCTTC.

This clonotype was observed a handful of times. V usage is TRBV7-2 and J usage is TRBJ2-1, with D perhaps matching TRBD2 (6 bases). The germline V and J ends were trimmed by 5 bases and 3 bases, with 14 bases remaining between them. The length of the CDR3 is 15 residues. Germline CDR1 SGHTA, CDR2 FQGNSA. In DNA, the CDR3 is TGTGCCAGCAGCCCTTTCGGGGGAGACTACAATGAGCAGTTCTTC. Protein product: CASSPFGGDYNEQFF.

This rearrangement joins TRBV13 to TRBJ2-7; TRBD1 matches at 8 bases. Germline-derived CDR1 and CDR2 are PRHDT and FYEKMQ (reference sequence). V shed 3 bases, J shed 2 bases, and the junction held 6 bases outside the gene matches. There are 15 residues in the CDR3. The CDR3 spells CASSFRTGKTYEQYF. CDR3 coding DNA: TGTGCCAGCAGCTTTCGGACAGGGAAAACCTACGAGCAGTACTTC.

A few counts support this clonotype. This chain uses TRBV29-1 with TRBJ2-3; D remains unclear. The germline gives CDR1 SQVTM, CDR2 ANQGSEA. V shed 2 bases and J shed 2 bases, with 11 bases lying between them. The CDR3 is 14 amino acids. The CDR3 nucleotides read TGCAGCGTTGAACGTGACACCTTCACAGATACGCAGTATTTT. This codes for CSVERDTFTDTQYF.

This chain connects TRBV9 to TRBJ2-2; possibly TRBD1 for D (5 bases). V gave up 4 bases and J gave up 5 bases, with 12 bases separating them. The CDR3 totals 14 residues. Per the germline V gene, CDR1 is SGDLS and CDR2 is YYNGEE. The CDR3 loop is CASSPPSGTGELFF. The DNA of the CDR3 is TGTGCCAGCAGCCCCCCATCAGGGACCGGGGAGCTGTTTTTT.

The table lists this clonotype with a few counts. The V and J genes are TRBV21-1 and TRBJ2-7; TRBD2 is taken as the D call from the table, unchecked against the DNA. TRBV21-1 is a documented pseudogene. The CDR3 consists of 16 residues. The CDR3 sequence is CASSKEIRLAGREQYF. The CDR3 DNA follows: TGTGCCAGCAGCAAAGAGATTCGGCTAGCGGGCCGGGAGCAGTACTTC.

The gene calls are TRBV6-5 and TRBJ2-1; either TRBD1 or TRBD2 may fit D (5 bases each). Per the germline V gene, CDR1 is MNHEY and CDR2 is SVGAGI. Trimming took off 9 bases at V and 5 bases at J, with 11 bases between the two ends. The CDR3 is 12 amino acids. CDR3 DNA sequence: TGTGCCAGTACCGGGACCAACAATGAGCAGTTCTTC. It yields the protein CASTGTNNEQFF.

The rearrangement joins TRBV6-5 to TRBJ1-1; D unclear. Germline assignment: CDR1 MNHEY and CDR2 SVGAGI. Deletions cut 0 bases from V and 1 base from J, with 6 bases between. The CDR3 is 14 residues long. The CDR3 sequence: CASSYSTANTEAFF. The DNA of the CDR3 is TGTGCCAGCAGTTACTCTACCGCGAACACTGAAGCTTTCTTT.

This rearrangement joins TRBV27 to TRBJ2-1; 10 nucleotides agree with TRBD2. CDR1 and CDR2 from the germline V gene are MNHEY and SMNVEV (reference sequence). The CDR3 is made up of 15 amino acids. V lost 5 bases to trimming and J lost 8 bases; unmatched junction nucleotides: 9. The CDR3 is CASSPSGRGYHEQFF. DNA for the CDR3: TGTGCCAGCAGTCCTAGCGGGAGAGGGTACCATGAGCAGTTCTTC.

At least ten counts were recorded for this clonotype. The chain is built from TRBV29-1 and TRBJ1-4, with TRBD1 matching over 7 bases. With V trimmed by 1 base and J by 4 bases, 3 bases remained unmatched. Per germline, CDR1 SQVTM and CDR2 ANQGSEA. The CDR3 consists of 14 residues. The chain's CDR3 is CSVEGTGLNEKLFF. CDR3 sequence (DNA): TGCAGCGTTGAAGGGACAGGCCTTAATGAAAAACTGTTTTTT.

This clonotype was counted a few times. The rearrangement links TRBV14 to TRBJ2-5; TRBD2 matches at 12 bases. Losses at the gene ends were 4 bases for V and 4 bases for J; bases not matched to a gene: 4. The V gene's germline CDR1 is SGHDN and CDR2 FVKESK. The CDR3 has 15 residues. CDR3 residues: CASSPTSGSGETQYF. The CDR3 DNA reads TGTGCCAGCAGCCCGACTAGCGGGAGCGGAGAGACCCAGTACTTC.

This clonotype was counted a few times. The V gene is TRBV6-5, the J gene TRBJ2-7; D uncertain. V shed 5 bases and J shed 9 bases, with 11 bases lying between them. CDR3 length: 11 amino acids. Germline CDR1 and CDR2: MNHEY and SVGAGI. The CDR3 loop is CASSTTRRQYF. Here the CDR3 DNA reads TGTGCCAGCAGTACGACCCGGAGGCAGTACTTC.

The CDR3 nucleotides are TGTGCCAGCAGCTCTGGACAGGGGTATTGGAATGAGCAGTTCTTC. Protein: CASSSGQGYWNEQFF. The chain uses TRBV6-1 and TRBJ2-1, with 9 bases lining up with TRBD1. This CDR3 region has 15 residues. Germline assignment: CDR1 MNHNS and CDR2 SASEGT. V lost 6 bases and J lost 7; bases outside the gene matches: 10.

As DNA, the CDR3 is TGTGCCAGCAGTTTAGAATTGCGGGAGACCCAGTACTTC. Its protein is CASSLELRETQYF. The chain links TRBV28 to TRBJ2-5; D is unresolved. Between the trimmed V and J ends, which lost 2 bases and 5 bases, there was a span of 9 bases. Germline lookup yields CDR1 MDHEN and CDR2 SYDVKM. This CDR3 is built from 13 residues.

This clonotype was observed a handful of times. This chain joins TRBV10-3 and TRBJ1-1, with no clear D. CDR3 length equals 13 residues. Trimming left V 3 bases short and J 8 bases short, with 13 bases between. Germline loops: CDR1 ENHRY, CDR2 SYGVKD. CDR3 DNA sequence: TGTGCCATCAGTGATAAGGTAACAAAGGAAGCTTTCTTT. This codes for CAISDKVTKEAFF.